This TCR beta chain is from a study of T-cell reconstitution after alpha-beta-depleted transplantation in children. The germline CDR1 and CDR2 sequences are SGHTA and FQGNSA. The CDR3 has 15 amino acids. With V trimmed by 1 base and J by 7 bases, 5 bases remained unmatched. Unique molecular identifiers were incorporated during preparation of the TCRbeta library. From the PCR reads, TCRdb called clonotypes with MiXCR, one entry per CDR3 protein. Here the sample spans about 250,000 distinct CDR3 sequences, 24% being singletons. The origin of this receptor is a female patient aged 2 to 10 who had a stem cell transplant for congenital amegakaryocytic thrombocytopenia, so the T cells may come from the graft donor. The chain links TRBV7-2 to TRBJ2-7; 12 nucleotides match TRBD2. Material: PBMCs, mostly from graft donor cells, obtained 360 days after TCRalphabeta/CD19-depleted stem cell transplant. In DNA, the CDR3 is TGTGCCAGCAGCTTAGGTCTAGCGGGAGGGCGGGAGCAGTACTTC. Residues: CASSLGLAGGREQYF.